A selection of T cell receptor beta chains follows, all from one sample in a study of cytomegalovirus exposure and HLA in healthy donors. This table comes from immunoSEQ multiplex PCR, and its TCRdb copy is limited to in-frame clones, with some not included. The sample has about 130,000 clones, 81% seen once; the top ten hold around 0.7%. The specimen sequenced was PBMCs. The receptors shown here come from a man aged 18 to 29 in good health and CMV-seronegative. The CDR3 runs from the conserved cysteine through the conserved F or W. The D gene is left open where the match is weak. A clone size is listed for some rows: how often the clone was seen (once, few, many), or a class if it is expanded.

d_call: NA; j_call: TRBJ1-2; clone_size: NA; v_call: TRBV5-4; cdr3_length: 15; cdr3_nt: TGTGCCAGCAGCTTGGCAGATATAAGGGGTCGGGGCTACACCTTC; cdr3_aa: CASSLADIRGRGYTF
d_call: NA; j_call: TRBJ1-1; clone_size: once; v_call: TRBV30; cdr3_length: 12; cdr3_nt: TGTGCCTGGAGTGTGGGGGCGCCGGTAGCTTTCTTT; cdr3_aa: CAWSVGAPVAFF
d_call: NA; j_call: TRBJ1-4; clone_size: NA; v_call: TRBV11-2; cdr3_length: 15; cdr3_nt: TGTGCCAGCAGCTTATCCCCAGGGGTGGGTGAAAAACTGTTTTTT; cdr3_aa: CASSLSPGVGEKLFF
d_call: TRBD1; j_call: TRBJ1-5; clone_size: NA; v_call: TRBV28; cdr3_length: 18; cdr3_nt: TGTGCCAGCAGTCCGCCGTCGACAGGGGTTGACAGCAATCAGCCCCAGCATTTT; cdr3_aa: CASSPPSTGVDSNQPQHF
d_call: NA; j_call: TRBJ1-5; clone_size: NA; v_call: TRBV9; cdr3_length: 15; cdr3_nt: TGTGCCAGCAGCCCCACAGGGATGATAGGACAGCCCCAGCATTTT; cdr3_aa: CASSPTGMIGQPQHF
d_call: NA; j_call: TRBJ1-5; clone_size: NA; v_call: TRBV13; cdr3_length: 16; cdr3_nt: TGTGCCAGCAGCTTTTCCCAAAGCGCCTACAATCAGCCCCAGCATTTT; cdr3_aa: CASSFSQSAYNQPQHF
d_call: TRBD1; j_call: TRBJ1-2; clone_size: few; v_call: TRBV7-3; cdr3_length: 15; cdr3_nt: TGTGCCAGCAGCTTAAGGGGGACAGAGTGGGAAGGCTACACCTTC; cdr3_aa: CASSLRGTEWEGYTF
d_call: NA; j_call: TRBJ2-3; clone_size: few; v_call: TRBV29-1; cdr3_length: 14; cdr3_nt: TGCAGCGTTGTAAGGGGGAGCGGCACAGATACGCAGTATTTT; cdr3_aa: CSVVRGSGTDTQYF
d_call: TRBD1; j_call: TRBJ1-1; clone_size: few; v_call: TRBV10-2; cdr3_length: 13; cdr3_nt: TGCGCCAGCAGACAGGGGGTGAACACTGAAGCTTTCTTT; cdr3_aa: CASRQGVNTEAFF
d_call: TRBD1; j_call: TRBJ2-7; clone_size: NA; v_call: TRBV7-9; cdr3_length: 12; cdr3_nt: TGTGCCAGCAGCTTAGCAACAGGGGAACTGTACTTC; cdr3_aa: CASSLATGELYF
d_call: NA; j_call: TRBJ1-1; clone_size: NA; v_call: TRBV5-6; cdr3_length: 13; cdr3_nt: TGTGCCAGCAGCCTCGGACAGCCCACTGAAGCTTTCTTT; cdr3_aa: CASSLGQPTEAFF
d_call: TRBD1; j_call: TRBJ2-2; clone_size: NA; v_call: TRBV19; cdr3_length: 16; cdr3_nt: TGTGCCAGTAGGGGTCCGGGACAGGTAGCCACCGGGGAGCTGTTTTTT; cdr3_aa: CASRGPGQVATGELFF
d_call: NA; j_call: TRBJ1-5; clone_size: NA; v_call: TRBV7-2; cdr3_length: 16; cdr3_nt: TGTGCCAGCAGCTTGGGAGGGATGGTCTTAGTCCAGCCCCAGCATTTT; cdr3_aa: CASSLGGMVLVQPQHF
d_call: TRBD1; j_call: TRBJ2-7; clone_size: NA; v_call: TRBV9; cdr3_length: 15; cdr3_nt: TGTGCCAGCAGCCAGACAGGGTCCCTTTTCTACGAGCAGTACTTC; cdr3_aa: CASSQTGSLFYEQYF
d_call: NA; j_call: TRBJ1-5; clone_size: NA; v_call: TRBV10-1; cdr3_length: 13; cdr3_nt: TGCGCCAGCATTCGGTTTAGCAATCAGCCCCAGCATTTT; cdr3_aa: CASIRFSNQPQHF
d_call: NA; j_call: TRBJ2-2; clone_size: NA; v_call: TRBV2; cdr3_length: 16; cdr3_nt: TGTGCGAGCCTTCCAAACGACAATATGGACACCGGGGAGCTGTTTTTT; cdr3_aa: CASLPNDNMDTGELFF
d_call: NA; j_call: TRBJ2-2; clone_size: NA; v_call: TRBV19; cdr3_length: 14; cdr3_nt: TGTGCCAGTAGTTGGGGGCTTTACACCGGGGAGCTGTTTTTT; cdr3_aa: CASSWGLYTGELFF
d_call: TRBD1; j_call: TRBJ1-4; clone_size: NA; v_call: TRBV27; cdr3_length: 15; cdr3_nt: TGTGCCAGCAGTGTCCACAGGGGTTTGGATGAAAAACTGTTTTTT; cdr3_aa: CASSVHRGLDEKLFF
d_call: TRBD2; j_call: TRBJ2-5; clone_size: few; v_call: TRBV30; cdr3_length: 14; cdr3_nt: TGTGCCTTATCGGGACTAGCGGTTCAAGAGACCCAGTACTTC; cdr3_aa: CALSGLAVQETQYF
d_call: NA; j_call: TRBJ2-7; clone_size: NA; v_call: TRBV9; cdr3_length: 15; cdr3_nt: TGTGCCAGCCGTCCCGGGGACGGGAGCTCCTACGAGCAGTACTTC; cdr3_aa: CASRPGDGSSYEQYF
d_call: NA; j_call: TRBJ1-2; clone_size: NA; v_call: TRBV4-1; cdr3_length: 14; cdr3_nt: TGCGCCAGCAGCCCCCAAACAGGGAAGGGTGGCTACACCTTC; cdr3_aa: CASSPQTGKGGYTF
d_call: TRBD1; j_call: TRBJ2-7; clone_size: NA; v_call: TRBV30; cdr3_length: 15; cdr3_nt: TGTGCCTGGAGTCTCCCCGGGACAGTTTCCTACGAGCAGTACTTC; cdr3_aa: CAWSLPGTVSYEQYF
d_call: NA; j_call: TRBJ1-1; clone_size: NA; v_call: TRBV30; cdr3_length: 13; cdr3_nt: TGTGCCTTTAGTGGGGGGTTCAACGCTGAAGCTTTCTTT; cdr3_aa: CAFSGGFNAEAFF
d_call: TRBD1; j_call: TRBJ1-2; clone_size: NA; v_call: TRBV6-1; cdr3_length: 14; cdr3_nt: TGTGCCAGCAGTGAGGAGACAGGGGGAAATGGCTACACCTTC; cdr3_aa: CASSEETGGNGYTF
d_call: NA; j_call: TRBJ1-4; clone_size: NA; v_call: TRBV11-2; cdr3_length: 14; cdr3_nt: TGTGCCAGCAGCTTAAACCCAGGAAGCGAAAAACTGTTTTTT; cdr3_aa: CASSLNPGSEKLFF
d_call: NA; j_call: TRBJ1-5; clone_size: NA; v_call: TRBV13; cdr3_length: 15; cdr3_nt: TGTGCCAGCAGCTTAGGCGCGAAGGGGAATCAGCCCCAGCATTTT; cdr3_aa: CASSLGAKGNQPQHF
d_call: NA; j_call: TRBJ2-7; clone_size: NA; v_call: TRBV14; cdr3_length: 14; cdr3_nt: TGTGCCAGCAGCCACCCTTCCAGGGGCTACGAGCAGTACTTC; cdr3_aa: CASSHPSRGYEQYF
d_call: NA; j_call: TRBJ2-7; clone_size: NA; v_call: TRBV30; cdr3_length: 11; cdr3_nt: TGTGCCTGGGACAGCCCCTACGAGCAGTACTTC; cdr3_aa: CAWDSPYEQYF
d_call: NA; j_call: TRBJ1-6; clone_size: NA; v_call: TRBV9; cdr3_length: 15; cdr3_nt: TGTGCCAGCAGCGTAGGGCGACAGGTTGGATCACCCCTCCACTTT; cdr3_aa: CASSVGRQVGSPLHF
d_call: NA; j_call: TRBJ1-2; clone_size: NA; v_call: TRBV1; cdr3_length: 14; cdr3_nt: TGCACCAGCAGCCAACCAACAGGCCTATTTGGCTACACCTTC; cdr3_aa: CTSSQPTGLFGYTF
d_call: TRBD2; j_call: TRBJ2-2; clone_size: NA; v_call: TRBV6-5; cdr3_length: 15; cdr3_nt: TGTGCCAGCAGCCCGTCGCGGGGGGGCACCGGGGAGCTGTTTTTT; cdr3_aa: CASSPSRGGTGELFF
d_call: TRBD2; j_call: TRBJ2-1; clone_size: NA; v_call: TRBV6-5; cdr3_length: 14; cdr3_nt: TGTGCCAGCAGTTTCCAGCGGGGGTCCAATGAGCAGTTCTTC; cdr3_aa: CASSFQRGSNEQFF
d_call: TRBD1; j_call: TRBJ1-5; clone_size: NA; v_call: TRBV18; cdr3_length: 14; cdr3_nt: TGTGCCAGCTCATCGGGGACAGGGTTGGACCCCCAGCATTTT; cdr3_aa: CASSSGTGLDPQHF
d_call: NA; j_call: TRBJ1-2; clone_size: NA; v_call: TRBV28; cdr3_length: 14; cdr3_nt: TGTGCCAGCAGTCAGCCCAGGGTTAACTATGGCTACACCTTC; cdr3_aa: CASSQPRVNYGYTF
d_call: TRBD2; j_call: TRBJ2-5; clone_size: once; v_call: TRBV5-3; cdr3_length: 19; cdr3_nt: TGTGCCAGAAGCGCCGGACTAGCGGGGCCTCTTAGCGGTCAAGAGACCCAGTACTTC; cdr3_aa: CARSAGLAGPLSGQETQYF
d_call: TRBD1; j_call: TRBJ1-5; clone_size: NA; v_call: TRBV30; cdr3_length: 16; cdr3_nt: TGTGCCTGGAGTCGACCGAGACAGGGGGGAGATCAGCCCCAGCATTTT; cdr3_aa: CAWSRPRQGGDQPQHF
d_call: TRBD1; j_call: TRBJ2-7; clone_size: NA; v_call: TRBV10-3; cdr3_length: 15; cdr3_nt: TGTGCCATCAGTGAGTACAGGGGGGATCCCTACGAGCAGTACTTC; cdr3_aa: CAISEYRGDPYEQYF
d_call: NA; j_call: TRBJ2-2; clone_size: once; v_call: TRBV5-1; cdr3_length: 16; cdr3_nt: TGCGCCAGCAGCCCACGGGACAACTCGAACACCGGGGAGCTGTTTTTT; cdr3_aa: CASSPRDNSNTGELFF
d_call: TRBD1; j_call: TRBJ1-6; clone_size: NA; v_call: TRBV7-9; cdr3_length: 17; cdr3_nt: TGTGCCAGCCGGGACAGCGTTAAAGATTCCTATAATTCACCCCTCCACTTT; cdr3_aa: CASRDSVKDSYNSPLHF
d_call: NA; j_call: TRBJ1-1; clone_size: NA; v_call: TRBV25-1; cdr3_length: 15; cdr3_nt: TGTGCCAGCAGTCCTCCGACAGGTGAGAACACTGAAGCTTTCTTT; cdr3_aa: CASSPPTGENTEAFF
d_call: TRBD2; j_call: TRBJ2-7; clone_size: NA; v_call: TRBV4-3; cdr3_length: 16; cdr3_nt: TGCGCCAGCAGTCAATACCGGGGTTGGGCGGGGGACGAGCAGTACTTC; cdr3_aa: CASSQYRGWAGDEQYF